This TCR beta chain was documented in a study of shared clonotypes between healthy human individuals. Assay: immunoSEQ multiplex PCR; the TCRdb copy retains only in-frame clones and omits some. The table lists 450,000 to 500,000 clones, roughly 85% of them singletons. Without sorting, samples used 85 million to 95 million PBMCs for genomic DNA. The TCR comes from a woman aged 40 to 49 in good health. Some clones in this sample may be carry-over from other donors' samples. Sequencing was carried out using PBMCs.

The CDR3 is CASSQVAGGPGGSYNEQFF. The CDR3, as DNA: TGCGCCAGCAGCCAAGTAGCGGGAGGGCCCGGGGGCTCCTACAATGAGCAGTTCTTC. This chain uses TRBV4-1 with TRBJ2-1; TRBD2 matches at 11 bases. This CDR3 is built from 19 residues. Trimming cost V 1 base and J 0 bases; bases outside gene matches: 8. Germline CDR1 and CDR2: MGHRA and YSYEKL.